The 14 T cell receptor beta chains reported below all come from one sample, sequenced in a study of vaccination and CD4 T cells after COVID-19. The antigens of these receptors remain unknown. The treatment here: approximately nine-day PBMC culture with coronavirus spike peptide pools or control peptides (ViraFEST assay). Sequence data for DNA of cultured CD4+ T cells were generated by the Oncomine TCR Beta short-read assay. A single record per CDR3 protein comes from TCRdb applying MiXCR to the PCR reads. The table has approximately 11,000 distinct CDR3 sequences, 60% seen once; the top ten hold 8%. Sequenced: CD4+ T cells from blood, cultured in vitro. These receptors all stem from a human donor who had recovered from COVID-19.

The CDR3 DNA is TGTGCCAGCAGCCAACGATCTAGCGGGAGCACAGATACGCAGTATTTT. It translates to CASSQRSSGSTDTQYF. The chain uses TRBV11-2 and TRBJ2-3; TRBD2 aligns across 8 bases. The length of the CDR3 is 16 residues. Germline V gives CDR1 SGHAT, CDR2 FQNNGV. V trimming: 5 bases; J trimming: 0 bases; junction bases outside the gene matches: 7.

This clonotype has a handful of counts. The rearrangement uses TRBV20-1 and TRBJ2-3; 10 bases align to TRBD2. Germline-derived CDR1 and CDR2 are DFQATT and SNEGSKA (reference sequence). The V and J ends lost 4 bases and 7 bases, in that order; junction bases with no gene match: 23. CDR3 size: 19 residues. The CDR3 DNA is TGCAGTGCTATCCCACTTTTTAGTCCTAGCGGGAGAATAGTGAATACGCAGTATTTT. Translated, it gives CSAIPLFSPSGRIVNTQYF.

The chain combines TRBV15 with TRBJ1-2; 7 bases map to TRBD1. V lost 4 bases, J lost 2 bases, and 7 bases stayed unmatched. The CDR3 is 15 residues long. The germline gives CDR1 LNHNV, CDR2 YYDKDF (reference sequence). CDR3 coding DNA: TGTGCCACCAGCAACCCAAGCAGGGGGAACTATGGCTACACCTTC. Its translation is CATSNPSRGNYGYTF.

V gene TRBV5-4 combines with J gene TRBJ2-2, with D unresolved. The CDR3 extends over 14 amino acids. Looked up from germline, CDR1 is SGHNT and CDR2 is YYREEE (reference sequence). Trimming removed 2 bases at V and 1 base at J, with 6 bases between. The CDR3, as DNA: TGTGCCAGCAGCTTTTCAGGGAACACCGGGGAGCTGTTTTTT. Residues: CASSFSGNTGELFF.

This clonotype was observed a handful of times. The chain combines TRBV6-2 or TRBV6-3 with TRBJ2-1; D is perhaps TRBD2 (7 bases). Germline CDR1 is MNHEY and CDR2 is SVGEGT. The length of the CDR3 is 18 residues. V dropped 6 bases and J dropped 2 bases, with 23 bases sitting between them. CDR3 sequence: CASRSLEGGARAYNEQFF. Written as DNA, the CDR3 is TGTGCCAGCAGATCACTCGAGGGGGGGGCACGAGCCTACAATGAGCAGTTCTTC.

The rearrangement links TRBV6-4 to TRBJ2-3, with 7 bases that match TRBD2. CDR3 length: 13 residues. V lost 3 bases to trimming and J lost 3 bases; unmatched junction nucleotides: 0. Germline CDR1 reads MRHNA; CDR2 reads SNTAGT. The CDR3 region is CASSERETDTQYF. The DNA for the CDR3 is TGTGCCAGCAGTGAGCGGGAGACAGATACGCAGTATTTT.

This clonotype showed up just a few times. The J gene is TRBJ1-1, the V gene TRBV5-1, with a possible D match to TRBD1 (5 bases). V shed 1 base and J shed 1 base, with 11 bases lying between them. Per the germline V gene, CDR1 is SGHRS and CDR2 is YFSETQ. CDR3 size: 15 residues. The CDR3 bases are TGCGCCAGCAGCTTGAGGAGTACAGGGAACACTGAAGCTTTCTTT. Encoded protein: CASSLRSTGNTEAFF.

In this sample, this clonotype is large. The J gene is TRBJ2-4, the V gene TRBV25-1; D may correspond to TRBD1 or TRBD2 (5 bases each). Germline CDR1 and CDR2: MGHDK and SYGVNS. Trimming pared 0 bases from V and 1 base from J, leaving 10 bases between. The CDR3 is made up of 16 amino acids. The CDR3 reads CASSEYGEGAKNIQYF. Written as DNA, the CDR3 is TGTGCCAGCAGTGAATACGGTGAGGGGGCCAAAAACATTCAGTACTTC.

V usage is TRBV20-1 and J usage is TRBJ2-5; the D gene is possibly TRBD2 (5 bases). Per germline, CDR1 DFQATT and CDR2 SNEGSKA (reference sequence). The CDR3 spans 12 residues. The ends were cut back, 5 bases at V and 1 base at J, with 8 bases in the middle. CDR3 sequence reads: CSAPGFQETQYF. The CDR3 region has the DNA TGCAGTGCTCCGGGGTTCCAAGAGACCCAGTACTTC.

The chain combines TRBV6-5 with TRBJ1-6; the D is unclear. The CDR3 consists of 16 residues. CDR1 and CDR2 (germline): MNHEY, SVGAGI. The V and J ends lost 0 bases and 6 bases respectively, with 12 bases between them. The CDR3 is CASSYSGGRINSPLHF. CDR3 DNA: TGTGCCAGCAGTTACTCGGGCGGCCGGATTAATTCACCCCTCCACTTT.

The chain recombines TRBV28 with TRBJ1-2, with TRBD1 matching 10 bases. The CDR3 has 19 residues. Germline trimming cut 5 bases from V and 2 bases from J; bases unmatched to any gene: 17. CDR1 is MDHEN, CDR2 SYDVKM, per germline. DNA of the CDR3: TGTGCCAGCAGTCCGCCAATGGGACAGGGGCGAGAGAGCAACTATGGCTACACCTTC. Translation gives CASSPPMGQGRESNYGYTF.

V usage is TRBV15 and J usage is TRBJ2-1; TRBD2 matches at 8 bases. Germline CDR1 and CDR2: LNHNV and YYDKDF (reference sequence). There are 16 residues in the CDR3. Trimming cost V 0 bases and J 9 bases; bases outside gene matches: 10. The CDR3 DNA reads TGTGCCACCAGCAGAGATAGCGGGATAGGAGTAGGTGAGCAGTTCTTC. It translates to CATSRDSGIGVGEQFF.

The genes are TRBV29-1 and TRBJ1-2; no clear D gene. This CDR3 has 13 amino acids. Germline V gene data show CDR1 as SQVTM and CDR2 as ANQGSEA. Trimming pared 8 bases from V and 7 bases from J, leaving 20 bases between. CDR3 nucleotides: TGCAGCATATCTCCCGGGCCCGCTGGTGGCTACACCTTC. Its translation: CSISPGPAGGYTF.

The gene calls are TRBV7-2 and TRBJ2-1; perhaps TRBD2 as D (5 bases). V lost 1 base, J lost 6 bases, and 10 bases lay in between. From germline, CDR1 is SGHTA and CDR2 FQGNSA. This CDR3 is built from 14 residues. CDR3 residues: CASSLGPTSNEQFF. Written as DNA, the CDR3 is TGTGCCAGCAGCTTAGGCCCCACTAGCAATGAGCAGTTCTTC. Based on the CDR3 plus reference TRBV7-2 and TRBJ2-1, the full variable domain is GAGVSQSPSNKVTEKGKDVELRCDPISGHTALYWYRQSLGQGLEFLIYFQGNSAPDKSGLPSDRFSAERTGGSVSTLTIQRTQQEDSAVYLCASSLGPTSNEQFFGPGTRLTVL.